The sequence of this T cell receptor beta chain was determined in a study of T cells after yellow fever vaccination. One entry per CDR3 protein results from TCRdb running MiXCR on the 5' RACE reads. The sample lists some 320,000 distinct CDR3 sequences, over 8.5% occurring once. This material consisted of CD4+ T cells sorted from PBMCs, taken 45 days after the yellow fever booster vaccination. This TCR derives from a man younger than 30 who received the YFV17D yellow fever vaccine.

In DNA, the CDR3 is TGCGCCAGCAGGAGTTGGGACAGGGGGCGATTATTTTCATGGAATGAGCAGTTCTTC. It encodes CASRSWDRGRLFSWNEQFF. The rearrangement links TRBV5-1 to TRBJ2-1, with TRBD1 matching over 12 bases. CDR3 length: 19 amino acids. The J segment lost 7 bases and the V segment lost 5 bases, leaving 19 bases of the junction unmatched. The germline V gene has CDR1 SGHRS and CDR2 YFSETQ. Full variable domain (outside the CDR3, taken from reference TRBV5-1 and TRBJ2-1): KAGVTQTPRYLIKTRGQQVTLSCSPISGHRSVSWYQQTPGQGLQFLFEYFSETQRNKGNFPGRFSGRQFSNSRSEMNVSTLELGDSALYLCASRSWDRGRLFSWNEQFFGPGTRLTVL.